The sequence of this T cell receptor beta chain was determined in a study of Ad26.COV2.S vaccination and SARS-CoV-2 variants. Study findings and constraints: After vaccination, substantial breadth of spike-specific CD8+ and CD4+ responses was reported. Those who received vaccine or placebo ended up with similar non-spike TCR breadth. From the TCR breadth and depth analyses, total T cell responses may have been underestimated. People who got the vaccine had more spike-specific TCR breadth than people who got placebo.

As to this clone: As yet, its antigen is unknown.

The treatment here: some 19 received Ad26.COV2.S at low or high dose, single or two shots; about 5 received placebo; per-sample allocation not given. The samples date from day 63 after the first vaccine or placebo injection. V shed 6 bases and J shed 2 bases, with 10 bases lying between them. The CDR3 runs to 13 residues. Germline V gene lookup returns CDR1 MNHEY and CDR2 SVGAGI. Profiling relied on immunoSEQ multiplex PCR, and the TCRdb table lists in-frame clones only, not all of them. The sample has around 300,000 clones; around 90% are singletons. This sequence joins TRBV6-5 and TRBJ1-1, with D uncertain. The source is a person aged 18 to 65 who received the Ad26.COV2.S COVID-19 vaccine or a placebo. Sequenced material: peripheral blood, taken in a trial of Ad26.COV2.S vaccine versus placebo. In DNA form, the CDR3 reads TGTGCCAGCAGGACTGGTGGAAACACTGAAGCTTTCTTT. Residues: CASRTGGNTEAFF.